Presented here are 18 T cell receptor beta chains from one specimen sequenced in a study of T cell changes during pregnancy in multiple sclerosis. The assay was immunoSEQ multiplex PCR, and TCRdb's table has in-frame clones only and misses some. This sample carries approximately 66,000 clones, 91% of them seen once, and the ten largest clones take 5.3%. The sample was CD8+ T cells from peripheral blood mononuclear cells, taken before pregnancy. The source of these receptors is a female donor with multiple sclerosis, enrolled in a pregnancy study.

V usage is TRBV9 and J usage is TRBJ2-1; TRBD1 matches 7 bases. There are 15 residues in the CDR3. V trimming: 4 bases; J trimming: 0 bases; junction bases outside the gene matches: 4. Germline values: CDR1 SGDLS, CDR2 YYNGEE. The CDR3 protein is CASSPGQSSYNEQFF. CDR3 coding DNA: TGTGCCAGCAGCCCGGGACAGAGCTCCTACAATGAGCAGTTCTTC.

The table lists this clone with a count of one. This chain connects TRBV7-9 to TRBJ2-5; TRBD2 matches at 12 bases. The CDR3 consists of 16 residues. Germline V gives CDR1 SEHNR, CDR2 FQNEAQ (reference sequence). V lost 3 bases to trimming and J lost 1 base; unmatched junction nucleotides: 3. The CDR3 loop reads CASSLTSGGPQETQYF. CDR3 in DNA: TGTGCCAGCAGCTTGACTAGCGGGGGTCCCCAAGAGACCCAGTACTTC. Full variable domain (rest looked up from reference TRBV7-9 and TRBJ2-5): DTGVSQNPRHKITKRGQNVTFRCDPISEHNRLYWYRQTLGQGPEFLTYFQNEAQLEKSRLLSDRFSAERPKGSFSTLEIQRTEQGDSAMYLCASSLTSGGPQETQYFGPGTRLLVL.

The rearrangement links TRBV13 to TRBJ1-2; D ambiguous. Trimming took 0 bases from V and 4 from J, leaving 6 bases between them. CDR1 and CDR2 (germline): PRHDT, FYEKMQ (reference sequence). The CDR3 loop spans 13 amino acids. This CDR3 is CASSLGRVYGYTF. In nucleotides, the CDR3 is TGTGCCAGCAGCTTAGGGAGGGTCTATGGCTACACCTTC.

V and J are TRBV7-9 and TRBJ2-3; 8 bases agree with TRBD2. With 2 bases clipped from V and 1 base from J, the junction kept 2 bases outside the gene matches. The CDR3 extends over 15 amino acids. Germline CDR1 SEHNR, CDR2 FQNEAQ (reference sequence). DNA of the CDR3: TGTGCCAGCAGCTTATTTAGCGGGGGCACAGATACGCAGTATTTT. Its translation is CASSLFSGGTDTQYF.

This chain links TRBV4-1 with TRBJ2-7; TRBD2 matches 7 bases. In germline, CDR1 is MGHRA, CDR2 YSYEKL. The CDR3 contains 16 residues. Trimming removed 0 bases from V and 3 bases from J; junction bases left unmatched: 8. CDR3 in DNA: TGCGCCAGCAGCCAAGATTTGGGGGGGTTGCGCTACGAGCAGTACTTC. Its protein product is CASSQDLGGLRYEQYF.

This clone showed up just once. CDR3 in amino acids: CASSRPRGGTRRDEQFF. The CDR3 coding sequence is TGTGCCAGCAGTCGGCCCCGAGGAGGGACCCGGAGGGATGAGCAGTTCTTC. This chain joins TRBV27 and TRBJ2-1; tentative D call: TRBD2 (6 bases). The germline CDR1 and CDR2 sequences are MNHEY and SMNVEV (reference sequence). The CDR3 sequence is 17 residues long. Trimming shortened V by 5 bases and J by 8 bases, and 25 bases separated the two germline ends.

The sample holds one count of this clone. The V call is TRBV5-4, the J call TRBJ2-7; 9 bases fit TRBD1. Germline values: CDR1 SGHNT, CDR2 YYREEE (reference sequence). J was trimmed by 5 bases and V by 4 bases; bases with no gene match: 13. The CDR3 covers 16 residues. The CDR3, as DNA: TGTGCCAGCAGCCAAGGGCGCGGGACAGGGAATAACGAGCAGTACTTC. The encoded protein is CASSQGRGTGNNEQYF.

This chain links TRBV18 with TRBJ1-2; 7 positions agree with TRBD1. Germline CDR1 is KGHSH and CDR2 is LQKENI. V gave up 2 bases and J gave up 4 bases; unmatched junction bases: 16. This CDR3 is built from 18 residues. Here the CDR3 reads CASSPERQGGGLLYGYTF. The CDR3 DNA reads TGTGCCAGCTCACCAGAGCGTCAAGGGGGCGGCCTCCTCTATGGCTACACCTTC.

The rearrangement links TRBV6-6 to TRBJ1-1; D gene ambiguous. In germline, CDR1 is MNHNY, CDR2 SVGAGI (reference sequence). The V and J ends lost 8 bases and 6 bases respectively, with 10 bases between them. The CDR3 has 11 residues. CDR3 DNA: TGTGCCAGCGGCGCCGGGGCTGAAGCTTTCTTT. Translated, it gives CASGAGAEAFF.

The gene calls are TRBV27 and TRBJ2-7, with 7 bases lining up with TRBD2. The CDR3 contains 15 residues. V was clipped by 2 bases and J by 0 bases; unmatched bases: 4. Germline V gene data show CDR1 as MNHEY and CDR2 as SMNVEV (reference sequence). CDR3 coding DNA: TGTGCCAGCAGTTTAGGTGCGGGGGTCTCCTACGAGCAGTACTTC. Protein product: CASSLGAGVSYEQYF.

V is TRBV7-8 and J is TRBJ1-1; no definite D call. Trimming took off 2 bases at V and 5 bases at J, with 12 bases between the two ends. This CDR3 has 14 residues. Germline CDR1 reads SGHVS; CDR2 reads FQNEAQ. CDR3 in amino acids: CASSLLERGTEAFF. CDR3 sequence (DNA): TGTGCCAGCAGCTTATTGGAGCGCGGGACTGAAGCTTTCTTT.

Concerning this clone itself: At one end the junction does not follow the germline gene, possibly because of a read error. The rearrangement joins TRBV7-7 to TRBJ2-1, with 10 bases matching TRBD1. From germline, CDR1 is SSHAT and CDR2 FNYEAQ (reference sequence). The CDR3 runs 18 residues. In DNA, the CDR3 is TGTGCTAGCAGCTTAGCCTTTCCAGGACAGGGGGCCTACAATGAGCAGTTCTTC. This encodes CASSLAFPGQGAYNEQFF.

V and J are TRBV2 and TRBJ2-1, with 11 bases that match TRBD2. V lost 4 bases, J lost 0 bases, and 8 bases stayed unmatched. In germline, CDR1 is SNHLY, CDR2 FYNNEI. CDR3 length: 18 residues. CDR3 bases: TGTGCCAGCAGTGGGCTAGCGGGGGGAATAAGCTCCTACAATGAGCAGTTCTTC. This sequence encodes CASSGLAGGISSYNEQFF.

V gene TRBV19 combines with J gene TRBJ1-1, with 9 bases matching TRBD1. Germline V CDR1 and CDR2: LNHDA, SQIVND (reference sequence). This CDR3 has 12 residues. J was trimmed by 4 bases and V by 6 bases; bases with no gene match: 0. In DNA, the CDR3 is TGTGCCAGTAGACAGGGGGCCACTGAAGCTTTCTTT. This gives the protein CASRQGATEAFF.

The rearrangement joins TRBV19 to TRBJ2-1; TRBD2 aligns across 11 bases. The V and J ends lost 8 bases and 7 bases, in that order; junction bases with no gene match: 4. In germline, CDR1 is LNHDA, CDR2 SQIVND (reference sequence). The CDR3 contains 13 residues. The CDR3, as DNA: TGTGCCAGTTCGGTAGCGGGGGGGAATGAGCAGTTCTTC. Translating it yields CASSVAGGNEQFF. Complete variable domain (other parts from reference TRBV19 and TRBJ2-1): DGGITQSPKYLFRKEGQNVTLSCEQNLNHDAMYWYRQDPGQGLRLIYYSQIVNDFQKGDIAEGYSVSREKKESFPLTVTSAQKNPTAFYLCASSVAGGNEQFFGPGTRLTVL.

V and J are TRBV21-1 and TRBJ1-5. TRBV21-1 is a pseudogene locus. The CDR3 consists of 15 residues. CDR3 sequence: CARESGVTSNQPQHF. The DNA for the CDR3 is TGTGCCAGGGAAAGCGGGGTGACGAGCAATCAGCCCCAGCATTTT.

This clone was counted a few times. This rearrangement joins TRBV6-5 to TRBJ1-3, with a tentative D call TRBD1 (6 bases). Germline CDR1 and CDR2: MNHEY and SVGAGI. The CDR3 length is 15 residues. The V gene lost 2 bases and the J gene lost 0 bases, with 8 bases spanning the gap. The CDR3 bases are TGTGCCAGCAGTTACGGGGGCGACTCTGGAAACACCATATATTTT. Translated, it gives CASSYGGDSGNTIYF.

Comments on this clone: A read error may produce the germline difference seen at one junction end. The rearrangement uses TRBV7-7 and TRBJ2-7, with a possible D match to TRBD1 (6 bases). Germline CDR1 SSHAT, CDR2 FNYEAQ (reference sequence). There are 14 residues in the CDR3. CDR3 sequence reads: CASSLGPTGYEQYF. The CDR3 DNA reads as TGTGCTAGCAGCTTAGGTCCGACAGGCTACGAGCAGTACTTC.